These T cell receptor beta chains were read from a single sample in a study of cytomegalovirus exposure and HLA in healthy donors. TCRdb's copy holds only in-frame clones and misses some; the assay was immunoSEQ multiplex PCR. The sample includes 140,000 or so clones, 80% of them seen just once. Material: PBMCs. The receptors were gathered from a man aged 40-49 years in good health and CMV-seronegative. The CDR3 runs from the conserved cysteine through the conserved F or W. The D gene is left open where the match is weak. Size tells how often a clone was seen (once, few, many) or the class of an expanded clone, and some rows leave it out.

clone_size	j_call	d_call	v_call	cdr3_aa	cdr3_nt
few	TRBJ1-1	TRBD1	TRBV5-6	CASSLDTGQGNTEAFF	TGTGCCAGCAGCCTTGACACTGGACAGGGTAACACTGAAGCTTTCTTT
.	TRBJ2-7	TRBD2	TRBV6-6	CASSRREAGYEQYF	TGTGCCAGCAGTCGGCGGGAGGCGGGCTACGAGCAGTACTTC
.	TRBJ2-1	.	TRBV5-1	CASSNLNEQFF	TGCGCCAGTTCCAATTTGAATGAGCAGTTCTTC
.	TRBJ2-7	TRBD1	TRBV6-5	CASRQGHYEQYF	TGTGCCAGCCGACAGGGCCACTACGAGCAGTACTTC
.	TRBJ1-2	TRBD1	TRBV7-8	CASSPNRDSYGYTF	TGTGCCAGCAGCCCGAACCGGGACAGCTATGGCTACACCTTC
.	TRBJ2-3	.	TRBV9	CASSAAGDRTDTQYF	TGTGCCAGCAGCGCCGCAGGGGACCGCACAGATACGCAGTATTTT
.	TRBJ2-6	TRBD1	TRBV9	CASSEQGARAGANVLTF	TGTGCCAGCAGCGAACAGGGGGCGCGGGCTGGGGCCAACGTCCTGACTTTC
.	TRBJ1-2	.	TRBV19	CASSFGSGSYGYSF	.
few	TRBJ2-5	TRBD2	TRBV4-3	CASSQDNRGGAFQETQYF	TGCGCCAGCAGCCAAGATAATCGCGGGGGGGCTTTCCAAGAGACCCAGTACTTC
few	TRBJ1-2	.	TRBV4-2	CASSQASGANYGYTF	TGTGCCAGCAGCCAGGCCTCCGGAGCTAACTATGGCTACACCTTC
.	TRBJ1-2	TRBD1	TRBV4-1	CASSHPKPGQGVSGYTF	TGCGCCAGCAGCCACCCCAAGCCGGGACAGGGGGTCAGTGGCTACACCTTC
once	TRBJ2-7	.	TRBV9	CASSVDGGSYEQYF	TGTGCCAGCAGCGTAGATGGGGGGAGTTACGAGCAGTACTTC
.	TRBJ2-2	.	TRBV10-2	CASSDTGTGELFF	TGCGCCAGCAGTGACACGGGCACCGGGGAGCTGTTTTTT
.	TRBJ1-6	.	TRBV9	CASSGGLVGGSPLHF	TGTGCCAGCAGCGGGGGCCTCGTTGGAGGGTCACCCCTCCACTTT
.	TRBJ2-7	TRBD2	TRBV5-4	CASSLLGSGGVREQYF	TGTGCCAGCAGCTTATTAGGTAGCGGGGGGGTCCGCGAGCAGTACTTC
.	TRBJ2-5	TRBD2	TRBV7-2	CASSRLAGRQETQYF	TGTGCCAGCAGTCGACTAGCGGGGCGCCAAGAGACCCAGTACTTC
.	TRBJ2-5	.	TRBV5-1	CASSPSDPGGETQYF	TGCGCCAGCAGCCCGTCGGACCCTGGCGGGGAGACCCAGTACTTC
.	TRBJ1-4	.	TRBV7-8	CASSLAAGINEKLFF	TGTGCCAGCAGCTTAGCGGCAGGGATTAATGAAAAACTGTTTTTT
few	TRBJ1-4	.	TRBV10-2	CASRGGPELGNEKLFF	TGCGCCAGTCGAGGGGGTCCGGAACTGGGTAATGAAAAACTGTTTTTT
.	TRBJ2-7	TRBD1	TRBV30	CAWGSRSRNRDRGVWISYEQYF	TGTGCCTGGGGATCTAGATCCCGTAACCGGGACAGGGGTGTTTGGATATCCTACGAGCAGTACTTC
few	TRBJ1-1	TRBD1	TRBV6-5	CASRQGSFSNTEAFF	TGTGCCAGCAGACAGGGGTCCTTCTCGAACACTGAAGCTTTCTTT
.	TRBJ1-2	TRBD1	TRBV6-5	CASRKGQYGYTF	TGTGCCAGCAGAAAGGGACAGTATGGCTACACCTTC
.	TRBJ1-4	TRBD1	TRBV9	CASSGRDRAGEKLFF	TGTGCCAGCTCCGGAAGGGACAGGGCTGGAGAAAAACTGTTTTTT
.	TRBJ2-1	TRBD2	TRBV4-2	CASSQFSGGASYNEQFF	TGTGCCAGCAGCCAGTTTAGCGGGGGGGCCTCCTACAATGAGCAGTTCTTC
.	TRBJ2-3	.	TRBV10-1	CASSGRGGSTDTQYF	TGCGCCAGCAGTGGAAGGGGTGGTTCCACAGATACGCAGTATTTT
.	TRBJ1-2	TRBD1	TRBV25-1	CASSGGTGIYGYTF	TGTGCCAGCAGTGGGGGGACAGGGATCTATGGCTACACCTTC